A single T cell receptor (beta chain) is shown here with its context. This clonotype was found many times. It has no known antigen specificity. Base qualities are not at hand, and no much larger clone is one base apart. The data were taken from a study of T-cell reconstitution after alpha-beta-depleted transplantation in children (dated by TCRdb to 2016 to 2018). Background for the entire study: T-cell immune reconstitution after TCRalphabeta/CD19-depleted allogeneic hematopoietic cell transplantation in children was quantitatively tracked in the study by means of TCR repertoire profiling.

Summary of the overall study and its limitations: The apparently early alphabetaT-cell count recovery about two months after transplant was reportedly dependent on only several hundred rapidly expanded clones derived from non-depleted graft cells. Hyperexpanded clone frequencies declined over subsequent months; after one year, T-cell counts and TCRbeta diversity were mostly attributed to newly produced T cells. In some patients, the high TCRbeta diversity seen at day 60 was put down to recipient T cells and intrathymic progenitors that had survived conditioning.

In the germline V gene, CDR1 corresponds to SNHLY and CDR2 to FYNNEI. From the cysteine up to the phenylalanine, the CDR3 has a length of 12 residues. CDR3 DNA is the only sequence kept; it has 36 bases, read in frame from the first base. Germline trimming: 9 bases from V, 4 bases from J; junction bases outside gene matches: 6. The treatment or condition label, as the study defines it: allogeneic hematopoietic cell transplantation with graft depleted of TCRalphabeta T cells and CD19 B cells. The children who served as transplant recipients had been given grafts of TCRalphabeta/CD19-depleted allogeneic hematopoietic cells. To prepare the library, PCR was applied. The instrument given in TCRdb is Illumina HiSeq 2500. TCR library preparation used molecular barcoding, with unique molecular identifiers applied to normalize quantification of the TCRbeta repertoire. The public reads were reanalyzed by TCRdb: fastp trimming at Q25, MiXCR alignment, in-frame beta chains only. Each CDR3 protein gets just one entry, which takes the most common genes and DNA from the rows behind it. Recorded for this sample are 200,000 to 250,000 distinct CDR3 sequences; about a tenth of them occurred a single time. The top ten hold approximately 30% of the sample.

The V and J segments used are TRBV2 and TRBJ2-7; a stretch of 7 junction bases matches TRBD1. Sequenced here: PBMCs, sampled before TCRalphabeta/CD19-depleted stem cell transplant. This receptor was obtained from a child under three years old with acute myeloid leukemia, due to receive a stem cell transplant. Here is the DNA: TGTGCCAGTGACAGGGTTGGTTACGAGCAGTACTTC. It translates as CASDRVGYEQYF.